The T cell receptor (beta chain) described here comes from a study of blood T cell repertoires in COVID-19. Source study methods: Amplification of reference gene primers provided the estimated nucleated cell counts. Method: immunoSEQ multiplex PCR; TCRdb's copy keeps in-frame clones and lacks some. For V, J and clone size, that table is used; D and trimming come from the DNA. In the table there are around 150,000 clones, more than 70% of which are singletons. Enrollees, roughly 18 to 90 years old, lived in 24 US areas. The germline V and J ends were trimmed by 7 bases and 4 bases, with 9 bases remaining between them. The CDR3 consists of 11 residues. The germline V gene has CDR1 SQVTM and CDR2 ANQGSEA.

The receptor was isolated from a man aged 35 to 55 who had recovered from COVID-19. Sequences were obtained from PBMCs or T cells enriched from blood (not recorded which). V is TRBV29-1 and J is TRBJ2-3, with D perhaps TRBD1 (6 bases). The CDR3 DNA follows: TGCAGCGCCAACAGGGCAGATACGCAGTATTTT. It yields the protein CSANRADTQYF.